The clone carrying this T cell receptor (beta chain) came up a few times. Antigen specificity is unknown. These data are taken from a study of T cell repertoires in cytomegalovirus infection. Turning to the study itself: Newly reported HLA-C-restricted and thoroughly characterized HLA-B-restricted CMV epitopes were employed. The public TCR beta signatures pointed to both CMV infection and matching HLA type. Broader study findings: It was HLA-C-restricted CMV-specific TCR beta clonotypes that dominated the response ex vivo. Cumulative public TCR beta family frequency identified carriers of CMV plus the relevant HLA.

Germline V gene sequence: CDR1 MNHEY, CDR2 SVGEGT. Trimming cost V 7 bases and J 7 bases, with 13 bases left between them. This CDR3 region has 12 residues. Via MiXCR, TCRdb re-called the reads, giving one row per CDR3 protein. The data hold a few hundred thousand distinct CDR3 sequences, with roughly 43% observed a single time. The rearrangement uses TRBV6-2 or TRBV6-3 and TRBJ1-2; D gene ambiguous. Sample: cultured PBMCs, taken from culture after CMV antigen stimulation. The source of this sequence is a human donor in good health (CMV status not recorded). Some clones in this sample may be carry-over from other donors' samples. CDR3 nucleotides: TGTGCCAGCATCCATCGACGGGTTGGCTACACCTTC. Translated, it gives CASIHRRVGYTF.